Listed below are T cell receptor beta chains from one sample, sequenced in a study of T-cell memory formation after mild COVID-19. TCRdb ran MiXCR on the 5' RACE reads and lists one entry per CDR3 protein. The sample yields about 430,000 distinct CDR3 sequences, about 24% seen once. The sample was PBMCs or a T cell subset sorted from them (not recorded which). The receptors here all came from an adult woman who had mild COVID-19 (a few samples of this study predate the infection). Cell type and time point are not known. The CDR3 runs from the conserved cysteine through the conserved F or W. Each record gives: V gene, D gene, clone size, J gene, CDR3 DNA, CDR3 protein. The D gene is left open where the match is weak. Clone size appears in some rows only: once, few, many, or a class for an expanded clone.

V: TRBV15
D: -
size: -
J: TRBJ2-2
DNA: TGTGCCACCAGCAGAGGGGGGGCCTCGAACACCGGGGAGCTGTTTTTT
CDR3: CATSRGGASNTGELFF

V: TRBV4-3
D: -
size: few
J: TRBJ1-2
DNA: TGCGCCAGCAGCCAGGGGGGGCGGGGAGACTATGGCTACACCTTC
CDR3: CASSQGGRGDYGYTF

V: TRBV20-1
D: -
size: -
J: TRBJ1-1
DNA: TGCAGTGCTCTTCAGGGGATTAGTATCGAAGCTTTCTTT
CDR3: CSALQGISIEAFF

V: TRBV6-2/TRBV6-3
D: TRBD2
size: -
J: TRBJ2-7
DNA: TGTGCCAGCGGAATTAGCGGGAGGGCGGGCGAGCAGTACTTC
CDR3: CASGISGRAGEQYF

V: TRBV7-2
D: TRBD2
size: -
J: TRBJ2-2
DNA: TGTGCCAGCAGGGATAGAGGACTAGCGAACACCGGGGAGCTGTTTTTT
CDR3: CASRDRGLANTGELFF

V: TRBV20-1
D: -
size: -
J: TRBJ2-3
DNA: TGCAGTGCTAGATTCAGGCCCAGCACAGATACGCAGTATTTT
CDR3: CSARFRPSTDTQYF

V: TRBV7-3
D: -
size: -
J: TRBJ1-1
DNA: TGTGCCAGCAGCTTAGGGGCAGGGAGCACTGAAGCTTTCTTT
CDR3: CASSLGAGSTEAFF

V: TRBV9
D: -
size: few
J: TRBJ1-1
DNA: TGTGCCAGCTCCCAGTGGGATTGGACTGAAGCTTTCTTT
CDR3: CASSQWDWTEAFF

V: TRBV5-1
D: TRBD1
size: -
J: TRBJ2-1
DNA: TGCGCCAGCAGGCCACAGGGGAATGAGCAGTTCTTC
CDR3: CASRPQGNEQFF

V: TRBV18
D: -
size: few
J: TRBJ1-1
DNA: TGTGCCAGCTCGGAAGTTTCAGGGAAGAACACTGAAGCTTTCTTT
CDR3: CASSEVSGKNTEAFF

V: TRBV5-1
D: TRBD1
size: -
J: TRBJ1-1
DNA: TGCGCCAGCAGCTTGGACGGCAGGGGGCGTGTGAACACTGAAGCTTTCTTT
CDR3: CASSLDGRGRVNTEAFF

V: TRBV29-1
D: TRBD1
size: -
J: TRBJ2-7
DNA: TGCAGCGTTACCGGGACAGCCGTCTACGAGCAGTACTTC
CDR3: CSVTGTAVYEQYF

V: TRBV4-1
D: -
size: -
J: TRBJ2-1
DNA: TGCGCCAGCAGCCAAGGAAGAGGACAGTACAATGAGCAGTTCTTC
CDR3: CASSQGRGQYNEQFF

V: TRBV5-1
D: -
size: -
J: TRBJ2-7
DNA: TGCGCCAGCAGGGACGAGAGTCAAGAGCAGTACTTC
CDR3: CASRDESQEQYF

V: TRBV20-1
D: -
size: -
J: TRBJ1-5
DNA: TGCAGTGCTAGGCGGGGTAATAGCAATCAGCCCCAGCATTTT
CDR3: CSARRGNSNQPQHF

V: TRBV6-6
D: -
size: -
J: TRBJ1-1
DNA: TGTGCCAGCAGTTACTCCTTCACTAGCAGGACTGAAGCTTTCTTT
CDR3: CASSYSFTSRTEAFF

V: TRBV7-6
D: -
size: -
J: TRBJ2-3
DNA: TGTGCCAGCAGCTCCCAGGACTTGTTAACGCAGTATTTT
CDR3: CASSSQDLLTQYF

V: TRBV5-5
D: -
size: many
J: TRBJ2-6
DNA: TGTGCCAGCACCATTTCTCGGGGGGCCAACGTCCTGACTTTC
CDR3: CASTISRGANVLTF

V: TRBV10-3
D: TRBD2
size: -
J: TRBJ2-3
DNA: TGTGCCATCAGTGAGATGGGGCGGGGGGGCACAGATACGCAGTATTTT
CDR3: CAISEMGRGGTDTQYF

V: TRBV7-7
D: -
size: -
J: TRBJ2-1
DNA: TGTGCCAGCAGCTTAGCGGGGGCCCCCAATGAGCAGTTCTTC
CDR3: CASSLAGAPNEQFF

V: TRBV2
D: -
size: -
J: TRBJ2-3
DNA: TGTGCCAGCAGTGCGGCGGATACGCAGTATTTT
CDR3: CASSAADTQYF

V: TRBV20-1
D: -
size: -
J: TRBJ1-1
DNA: TGCAGTGCTAGAGCGAAAGAGTTGAACACTGAAGCTTTCTTT
CDR3: CSARAKELNTEAFF

V: TRBV7-6
D: -
size: few
J: TRBJ2-2
DNA: TGTGCCAGCAGCTTAAATTCAGGGGACGGGGAGCTGTTTTTT
CDR3: CASSLNSGDGELFF

V: TRBV30
D: TRBD1
size: once
J: TRBJ2-7
DNA: TGTGCCTGGCGACGACAGGGGTCCTACGAGCAGTACTTC
CDR3: CAWRRQGSYEQYF

V: TRBV7-7
D: -
size: -
J: TRBJ1-5
DNA: TGTGCTAGCAGCTATGGGGCGCATCAGCCCCAGCATTTT
CDR3: CASSYGAHQPQHF

V: TRBV9
D: TRBD1
size: -
J: TRBJ2-5
DNA: TGTGCCAGCAGCCAGGGGAACATGCAGGGGGAGCTGAAGACCCAGTACTTC
CDR3: CASSQGNMQGELKTQYF

V: TRBV30
D: -
size: -
J: TRBJ2-6
DNA: TGTGCCTGGAGTGTACGCGGGGCCCCTGGGGCCAACGTCCTGACTTTC
CDR3: CAWSVRGAPGANVLTF

V: TRBV9
D: -
size: once
J: TRBJ2-2
DNA: TGTGCCAGCAGCGTCACGCAGAACACCGGGGAGCTGTTTTTT
CDR3: CASSVTQNTGELFF

V: TRBV6-2/TRBV6-3
D: TRBD1
size: once
J: TRBJ2-5
DNA: TGTGCCAGCAAGCGAGCGGGACAGGGTGTGAAGACCCAGTACTTC
CDR3: CASKRAGQGVKTQYF

V: TRBV6-1
D: -
size: once
J: TRBJ1-2
DNA: TGTGCCAGCAGTGACTGGTATGGCTACACCTTC
CDR3: CASSDWYGYTF

V: TRBV7-3
D: -
size: -
J: TRBJ2-1
DNA: TGTGCCAGCAGCTCAGAGGGGCTTAAATACAATGAGCAGTTCTTC
CDR3: CASSSEGLKYNEQFF

V: TRBV2
D: -
size: -
J: TRBJ1-4
DNA: TGTGCCAGCAGTTTGATGGGGCAGAAGAATGAAAAACTGTTTTTT
CDR3: CASSLMGQKNEKLFF

V: TRBV6-1
D: -
size: -
J: TRBJ2-3
DNA: TGTGCCAGCAAGGCAGCGGAGGCTAGCCCAAGCACAGATACGCAGTATTTT
CDR3: CASKAAEASPSTDTQYF

V: TRBV7-8
D: TRBD1
size: -
J: TRBJ1-1
DNA: TGTGCCAGCAGTGTTGCCCCGGGACAGATAGAAGCTTTCTTT
CDR3: CASSVAPGQIEAFF

V: TRBV9
D: -
size: few
J: TRBJ2-7
DNA: TGTGCCAGCAGCGTAGAAGCGCAGTCCTACGAGCAGTACTTC
CDR3: CASSVEAQSYEQYF

V: TRBV5-1
D: -
size: -
J: TRBJ1-1
DNA: TGCGCCAGCAGCTTGGGAGCGACAGGGAACACTGAAGCTTTCTTT
CDR3: CASSLGATGNTEAFF

V: TRBV5-5
D: TRBD1
size: -
J: TRBJ1-1
DNA: TGTGCCAGCAGCGATCTCAGGGGGCAGACTGAAGCTTTCTTT
CDR3: CASSDLRGQTEAFF

V: TRBV10-3
D: -
size: few
J: TRBJ1-2
DNA: TGTGCCATCAGAGGGGACGGTTCTAACTATGGCTACACCTTC
CDR3: CAIRGDGSNYGYTF

V: TRBV5-5
D: TRBD1
size: few
J: TRBJ2-3
DNA: TGTGCCAGCAGCTTGAGGGGGCAGCGCACAGATACGCAGTATTTT
CDR3: CASSLRGQRTDTQYF

V: TRBV7-8
D: -
size: -
J: TRBJ1-4
DNA: TGTGCCAGCAGCTTTAGACAGCGCACCAATGAAAAACTGTTTTTT
CDR3: CASSFRQRTNEKLFF

V: TRBV29-1
D: -
size: few
J: TRBJ1-1
DNA: TGCAGCGGAGGGGGGATGAACACTGAAGCTTTCTTT
CDR3: CSGGGMNTEAFF

V: TRBV20-1
D: TRBD2
size: -
J: TRBJ2-7
DNA: TGCAGTGCCGGACTAGGCTACGAGCAGTACTTC
CDR3: CSAGLGYEQYF

V: TRBV11-2
D: -
size: few
J: TRBJ2-3
DNA: TGTGCCAGCAGCTCATCCCCGACTACTACAGATACGCAGTATTTT
CDR3: CASSSSPTTTDTQYF

V: TRBV7-8
D: TRBD2
size: -
J: TRBJ2-2
DNA: TGTGCCAGCAGCTTAGAGGGATCTTCCGGGACTAGCGGGAGCAGAGGGGAGCTGTTTTTT
CDR3: CASSLEGSSGTSGSRGELFF

V: TRBV7-3
D: TRBD2
size: -
J: TRBJ2-2
DNA: TGTGCCAGCAGCTCCCAGGCGTTTAGCGGGGGAGCAGAGGGCGGGGAGCTGTTTTTT
CDR3: CASSSQAFSGGAEGGELFF

V: TRBV4-2
D: TRBD2
size: few
J: TRBJ2-1
DNA: TGTGCCAGCAGCCAAGGATCGGGCGGGAGGGCCATGTATGAGCAGTTCTTC
CDR3: CASSQGSGGRAMYEQFF

V: TRBV5-1
D: TRBD1
size: many
J: TRBJ2-7
DNA: TGCGCCAGCAGCCCTCGGGGACAGACCTACGAGCAGTACTTC
CDR3: CASSPRGQTYEQYF

V: TRBV11-2
D: -
size: -
J: TRBJ2-1
DNA: TGTGCCAGCAGCTTTTTGGGCCCTCTTGGTGAGCAGTTCTTC
CDR3: CASSFLGPLGEQFF